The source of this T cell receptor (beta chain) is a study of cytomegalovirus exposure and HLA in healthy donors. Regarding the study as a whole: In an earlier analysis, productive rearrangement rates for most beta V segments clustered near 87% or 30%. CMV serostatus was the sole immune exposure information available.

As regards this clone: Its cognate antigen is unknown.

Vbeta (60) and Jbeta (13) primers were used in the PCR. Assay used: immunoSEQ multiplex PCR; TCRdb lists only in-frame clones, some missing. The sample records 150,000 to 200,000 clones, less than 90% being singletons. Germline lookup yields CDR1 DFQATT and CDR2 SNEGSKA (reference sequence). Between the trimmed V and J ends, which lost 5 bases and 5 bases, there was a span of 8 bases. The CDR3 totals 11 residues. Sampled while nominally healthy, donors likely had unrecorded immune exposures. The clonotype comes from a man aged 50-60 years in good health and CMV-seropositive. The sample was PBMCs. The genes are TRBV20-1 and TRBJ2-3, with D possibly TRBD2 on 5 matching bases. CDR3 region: CSASSLDTQYF. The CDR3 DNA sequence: TGCAGTGCTTCTAGCTTAGATACGCAGTATTTT.